The 28 T cell receptor beta chains reported below all come from one sample, sequenced in a study of T cell repertoires in cytomegalovirus infection. TCRdb redid the calling of the reads with MiXCR, one entry per CDR3 protein. The sample records some 300,000 distinct CDR3 sequences, about a sixth being singletons. Sequencing used PBMCs. The receptors shown here come from a human donor in good health (CMV status not recorded). Some clones in this sample may be carry-over from other donors' samples.

This clonotype was picked up a small number of times. The chain joins TRBV4-1 to TRBJ2-3, with 7 bases fitting TRBD2. The germline CDR1 and CDR2 sequences are MGHRA and YSYEKL. V dropped 0 bases and J dropped 4; count of bases not matched to a gene: 10. This CDR3 contains 17 residues. For the CDR3, the DNA is TGCGCCAGCAGCCAAGACTGGGGGAGACTAGCCCCAGATACGCAGTATTTT. Protein sequence: CASSQDWGRLAPDTQYF.

CDR3 sequence reads: CASSQVGRKRSSYTF. Here the CDR3 DNA reads TGTGCCAGCAGCCAAGTGGGGCGCAAACGGAGTAGCTACACCTTC. The J gene is TRBJ1-2, the V gene TRBV14; TRBD1 is a possible D gene (5 bases). The length of the CDR3 is 15 residues. Trimming shortened V by 1 base and J by 9 bases, and 18 bases separated the two germline ends. Looked up from germline, CDR1 is SGHDN and CDR2 is FVKESK.

The J gene is TRBJ1-5, the V gene TRBV6-1; D remains ambiguous. The CDR3 has 14 amino acids. Germline V gene sequence: CDR1 MNHNS, CDR2 SASEGT. V shed 5 bases and J shed 7 bases, with 15 bases lying between them. CDR3 amino acids: CASSYVGFQQPQHF. Here the CDR3 DNA reads TGTGCCAGCAGTTATGTTGGGTTTCAGCAGCCCCAGCATTTT.

This rearrangement joins TRBV20-1 to TRBJ2-7; 10 bases match TRBD2. In germline, CDR1 is DFQATT, CDR2 SNEGSKA (reference sequence). V shed 6 bases, J shed 4 bases, and the junction held 6 bases outside the gene matches. The CDR3 sequence is 13 residues long. CDR3 amino acids: CSAPSSGGYEQYF. The CDR3 coding sequence is TGCAGTGCCCCATCTAGCGGGGGTTACGAGCAGTACTTC.

This clonotype was seen ten or more times. The genes are TRBV12-3 or TRBV12-4 and TRBJ1-6; D not certain. CDR3 length: 15 amino acids. V was cut by 3 bases and J by 5 bases, with 11 bases left in between. The CDR3 here is CASSLYVRNNSPLHF. In nucleotides, the CDR3 is TGTGCCAGCAGTTTGTATGTCAGAAATAATTCACCCCTCCACTTT.

The chain links TRBV27 to TRBJ2-7; D possibly uses TRBD1 or TRBD2 (5 bases each). CDR3 length equals 15 residues. Trimming removed 2 bases at V and 4 bases at J, with 15 bases between. Germline values: CDR1 MNHEY, CDR2 SMNVEV (reference sequence). The CDR3 spells CASSLKYLGDYEQYF. The CDR3 nucleotides are TGTGCCAGCAGTTTAAAATATTTGGGGGATTACGAGCAGTACTTC.

This clonotype was seen a handful of times. The chain links TRBV10-3 to TRBJ1-2; D is unresolved. The germline V and J ends were trimmed by 2 bases and 0 bases, with 10 bases remaining between them. Germline CDR1 ENHRY, CDR2 SYGVKD. The CDR3 is made up of 15 amino acids. CDR3 DNA: TGTGCCATCAGTGAGGTAACAGACTCTAACTATGGCTACACCTTC. It codes for CAISEVTDSNYGYTF.

This clonotype was found a few times. The rearrangement joins TRBV7-9 to TRBJ1-4; D unclear. The CDR3 is 16 amino acids. Trimming took off 2 bases at V and 7 bases at J, with 17 bases between the two ends. Germline loops: CDR1 SEHNR, CDR2 FQNEAQ (reference sequence). The CDR3 nucleotides read TGTGCCAGCAGCTTAAGGACCACCTACATCATTGAAAAACTGTTTTTT. This codes for CASSLRTTYIIEKLFF.

This clonotype has only a few counts. This sequence joins TRBV20-1 and TRBJ2-3, with D perhaps given as TRBD1 or TRBD2 (8 bases each). Germline V CDR1 and CDR2: DFQATT, SNEGSKA (reference sequence). This CDR3 spans 18 amino acids. The germline V and J ends were trimmed by 5 bases and 1 base, with 25 bases remaining between them. The CDR3 sequence: CSADAIAGQGAGTDTQYF. Here the CDR3 DNA reads TGCAGTGCTGACGCTATAGCGGGGCAGGGGGCTGGCACAGATACGCAGTATTTT.

V and J are TRBV6-4 and TRBJ1-2; D is unresolved. CDR1 MRHNA and CDR2 SNTAGT come from the germline V gene. The V and J ends lost 3 bases and 4 bases respectively, with 18 bases between them. This CDR3 is built from 16 residues. CDR3 sequence reads: CASSDTSEAPFYGYTF. CDR3 nucleotide sequence: TGTGCCAGCAGTGATACAAGCGAAGCCCCCTTCTATGGCTACACCTTC.

This clonotype appeared a few times. V and J are TRBV10-3 and TRBJ1-3; D unresolved. The germline V gene encodes CDR1 ENHRY and CDR2 SYGVKD. The germline V and J ends were trimmed by 8 bases and 3 bases, with 11 bases remaining between them. The CDR3 consists of 13 residues. The CDR3 is CAISGFGGNTIYF. The DNA for the CDR3 is TGTGCCATCTCTGGATTTGGTGGAAACACCATATATTTT.

The sample holds a few counts of this clonotype. This chain links TRBV20-1 with TRBJ2-6; D remains unclear. V was clipped by 5 bases and J by 2 bases, with 7 bases between them. Germline V lookup: CDR1 DFQATT, CDR2 SNEGSKA (reference sequence). This CDR3 has 13 amino acids. CDR3 amino acids: CSAGLAGANVLTF. The CDR3 DNA sequence: TGCAGTGCTGGGTTAGCTGGGGCCAACGTCCTGACTTTC.

This clonotype was detected ten times or more. This chain uses TRBV23-1 with TRBJ2-1; D is perhaps TRBD1 or TRBD2 (5 bases each). TRBV23-1 is an ORF for which the function is uncertain. Trimming removed 4 bases at V and 1 base at J, with 17 bases between. This CDR3 has 17 amino acids. The CDR3 loop reads CASSLTPGTPSYNEQFF. The CDR3 region has the DNA TGCGCCAGCAGTCTGACACCCGGGACCCCGTCCTACAATGAGCAGTTCTTC.

CDR3 sequence reads: CASSYSTGKMDEQYF. In DNA, the CDR3 is TGTGCCAGCAGTTACTCGACAGGGAAGATGGACGAGCAGTACTTC. The chain couples TRBV6-5 to TRBJ2-7, with 7 bases that match TRBD1. The CDR3 loop spans 15 amino acids. V lost 0 bases to trimming and J lost 5 bases; unmatched junction nucleotides: 7. Per germline, CDR1 MNHEY and CDR2 SVGAGI.

This chain connects TRBV11-1 to TRBJ2-7; 7 bases map to TRBD1. Unmatched junction bases numbered 11, after V lost 4 bases and J lost 2 bases. The CDR3 covers 16 residues. CDR1 and CDR2 from the germline V gene are SGHAT and FQDESV (reference sequence). CDR3 residues: CASSSTKQGKPYEQYF. For the CDR3, the DNA is TGTGCCAGCAGCTCTACCAAACAGGGGAAACCCTACGAGCAGTACTTC.

This clonotype was seen ten or more times. This sequence joins TRBV15 and TRBJ1-5; 7 nucleotides align to TRBD1. The CDR3 runs 17 residues. V dropped 5 bases and J dropped 4; count of bases not matched to a gene: 14. CDR1 is LNHNV and CDR2 is YYDKDF in the germline V gene (reference sequence). The CDR3 is CATSSVPPDRQNQPQHF. The CDR3 DNA sequence: TGTGCCACCAGCTCCGTTCCTCCGGACAGGCAAAATCAGCCCCAGCATTTT.

V is TRBV5-6 and J is TRBJ2-3, with TRBD2 matching over 10 bases. Germline assignment: CDR1 SGHDT and CDR2 YYEEEE. The V gene end was trimmed by 0 bases and the J gene end by 0 bases; junction bases not matched to a gene: 7. This CDR3 region has 18 residues. CDR3 DNA sequence: TGTGCCAGCAGCTTGGCCAGCGGGGGGGCATCAAGCACAGATACGCAGTATTTT. It yields the protein CASSLASGGASSTDTQYF.

At least ten counts were recorded for this clonotype. The chain links TRBV12-3 or TRBV12-4 to TRBJ1-5, with D tentatively TRBD1 (5 bases). The CDR3 runs to 14 residues. Trimming left V 5 bases short and J 5 bases short, with 13 bases between. The CDR3 DNA follows: TGTGCCAGCAGTCCTCAGGGATGGCATCAGCCCCAGCATTTT. This gives the protein CASSPQGWHQPQHF.

This clonotype was picked up a small number of times. The rearrangement joins TRBV27 to TRBJ1-6; 7 positions agree with TRBD1. Germline V gives CDR1 MNHEY, CDR2 SMNVEV (reference sequence). This CDR3 has 15 amino acids. With 10 bases clipped from V and 10 bases from J, the junction kept 16 bases outside the gene matches. The CDR3, as DNA: TGTGCCAAGGCGGAGGGGGCGACCGTTTTATCACCCCTCCACTTT. Its protein is CAKAEGATVLSPLHF.

This clonotype has just a few counts. J is TRBJ1-1 and V is TRBV20-1, with 7 bases matching TRBD1. This CDR3 is built from 13 residues. The V gene end was trimmed by 6 bases and the J gene end by 0 bases; junction bases not matched to a gene: 4. The germline V gene encodes CDR1 DFQATT and CDR2 SNEGSKA (reference sequence). CDR3 sequence: CSADRALNTEAFF. CDR3 DNA sequence: TGCAGTGCCGACAGGGCTTTGAACACTGAAGCTTTCTTT.

The rearrangement uses TRBV15 and TRBJ1-5; 7 positions agree with TRBD1. Germline V gene lookup returns CDR1 LNHNV and CDR2 YYDKDF (reference sequence). V lost 1 base and J lost 1; bases outside the gene matches: 7. This CDR3 has 17 amino acids. CDR3 in amino acids: CATSRAQGGLSNQPQHF. The DNA for the CDR3 is TGTGCCACCAGCAGAGCCCAGGGGGGCCTAAGCAATCAGCCCCAGCATTTT.

This clonotype appeared a few times. The rearrangement links TRBV7-8 to TRBJ2-5; D unclear. Germline assignment: CDR1 SGHVS and CDR2 FQNEAQ. V was cut by 2 bases and J by 2 bases, with 9 bases left in between. This CDR3 has 14 residues. The CDR3 DNA follows: TGTGCCAGCAGCTTAAGTAACAGACAAGAGACCCAGTACTTC. As protein: CASSLSNRQETQYF. Full variable domain (remainder filled in from reference TRBV7-8 and TRBJ2-5): GAGVSQSPRYKVAKRGQDVALRCDPISGHVSLFWYQQALGQGPEFLTYFQNEAQLDKSGLPSDRFFAERPEGSVSTLKIQRTQQEDSAVYLCASSLSNRQETQYFGPGTRLLVL.

This clonotype was detected a few times. The gene calls are TRBV15 and TRBJ1-2, with TRBD1 as a possible D gene (5 bases). V gave up 0 bases and J gave up 8 bases, with 7 bases separating them. The germline V gene encodes CDR1 LNHNV and CDR2 YYDKDF (reference sequence). The CDR3 consists of 12 residues. CDR3 DNA sequence: TGTGCCACCAGCAGAGAGGGGGGAGGCTACACCTTC. Translation: CATSREGGGYTF.

This clonotype was picked up a small number of times. The rearrangement uses TRBV19 and TRBJ1-1; 9 nucleotides align to TRBD1. Trimming cost V 3 bases and J 5 bases; bases outside gene matches: 4. This CDR3 comprises 14 residues. Germline V gives CDR1 LNHDA, CDR2 SQIVND (reference sequence). The CDR3 coding sequence is TGTGCCAGTAGTATGGACAGGGGCGATACTGAAGCTTTCTTT. Translation gives CASSMDRGDTEAFF.

The CDR3 DNA is TGTGCCAGCAGCTCCGACCAGACGGGACTAGGCGGGAACTACGAGCAGTACTTC. Translating it yields CASSSDQTGLGGNYEQYF. V usage is TRBV7-2 and J usage is TRBJ2-7; 8 bases are shared with TRBD2. CDR3 length equals 18 residues. The germline gives CDR1 SGHTA, CDR2 FQGNSA. V gave up 4 bases and J gave up 3 bases; unmatched junction bases: 17.

This clonotype has just a few counts. The chain has TRBV19 and TRBJ1-6; no reliable D call. V lost 6 bases and J 10 bases, leaving 13 bases between the germline ends. The V gene's germline CDR1 is LNHDA and CDR2 SQIVND (reference sequence). The CDR3 runs 13 residues. The CDR3 spells CASSLMEYSPLHF. The CDR3 bases are TGTGCCAGTAGCCTCATGGAATACTCACCCCTCCACTTT.

This clonotype came up a few times. The rearrangement joins TRBV12-3 or TRBV12-4 to TRBJ2-1; 9 bases align to TRBD1. This CDR3 has 14 amino acids. Trimming took 5 bases from V and 7 from J; bases not matched to a gene: 6. In DNA, the CDR3 is TGTGCCAGCAGTAGACGGACAGGGGAGAATGAGCAGTTCTTC. This translates into CASSRRTGENEQFF.

This sequence joins TRBV20-1 and TRBJ2-3; 8 bases are shared with TRBD1. The CDR3 is 16 amino acids. V lost 0 bases, J lost 2 bases, and 7 bases stayed unmatched. CDR1 and CDR2 (germline): DFQATT, SNEGSKA (reference sequence). The CDR3 is CSARDPGQGHTDTQYF. For the CDR3, the DNA is TGCAGTGCTAGAGATCCCGGACAGGGCCACACAGATACGCAGTATTTT.